This is a list of T cell receptor beta chains from one sample in a study of human T cells and chemical hapten exposure. One entry per CDR3 protein results from TCRdb running MiXCR on the RACE reads. This table has 79,000 or so distinct CDR3 sequences, around a third appearing once. The starting material was whole blood, obtained in connection with sensitization to the hapten diphenylcyclopropenone (DPC). The origin of the receptors is a man in his forties or fifties with alopecia areata. Some clones in this sample may be carry-over from other donors' samples. Both conserved end residues are part of each CDR3. The D gene is left open where the match is weak. Part of the rows lack a size; the others show once, few, many or a class for expanded clones.

TRBV29-1	TRBJ2-3	medium-sized	.	TGCAGCGTTGCCAAGCGGAGCACAGATACGCAGTATTTT	CSVAKRSTDTQYF
TRBV28	TRBJ1-2	few	TRBD1	TGTGCCAGCACCCCGGGAGGGACAGGGGGCGGCTATGGCTACACCTTC	CASTPGGTGGGYGYTF
TRBV3-1	TRBJ2-1	.	.	TGTGCCAGCAGCCAATCTTACAATGAGCAGTTCTTC	CASSQSYNEQFF
TRBV12-3/TRBV12-4	TRBJ1-6	.	.	TGTGCCAGCACCTGGGGGAATTCACCCCTCCACTTT	CASTWGNSPLHF
TRBV5-6	TRBJ2-1	.	TRBD2	TGTGCCAGCAGCTTGGTTCTAGCGGATTACAATGAGCAGTTCTTC	CASSLVLADYNEQFF
TRBV12-3/TRBV12-4	TRBJ2-7	.	.	TGTGCCAGCAGCCCTCAGGGCTACGAGCAGTACTTC	CASSPQGYEQYF
TRBV7-2	TRBJ2-4	few	.	TGTGCCAGCAGCTTCGGGCAAGCCAAAAACATTCAGTACTTC	CASSFGQAKNIQYF
TRBV7-8	TRBJ2-7	few	.	TGTGCCAGCAGCCCGGGACTCGCCTCCCCCTACGAGCAGTACTTC	CASSPGLASPYEQYF
TRBV14	TRBJ2-1	many	TRBD2	TGTGCCAGCACCAAGACACTAGCGGGATCCTACAATGAGCAGTTCTTC	CASTKTLAGSYNEQFF
TRBV7-9	TRBJ1-4	.	.	TGTGCCAGCAGCGCAACCACAACTAATGAAAAACTGTTTTTT	CASSATTTNEKLFF
TRBV6-6	TRBJ2-6	.	TRBD1	TGTGCCAGCAGACCGGGACAGGGTAACACTGGGGCCAACGTCCTGACTTTC	CASRPGQGNTGANVLTF
TRBV5-8	TRBJ2-3	few	.	TGTGCCAGCAGCCCTGGATGGGCCTGGGATACGCAGTATTTT	CASSPGWAWDTQYF
TRBV6-1	TRBJ2-3	.	.	TGTGCCAGCAGCGCCCTCGGTCTTCGTAAAGATACGCAGTATTTT	CASSALGLRKDTQYF
TRBV6-5	TRBJ2-3	.	TRBD2	TGTGCCAGCAGTTCCCTAGCGGGGCCAAGCACAGATACGCAGTATTTT	CASSSLAGPSTDTQYF
TRBV12-3/TRBV12-4	TRBJ1-6	few	.	TGTGCCAGCAGTTTGCGGCAGCTTAATTCACCCCTCCACTTT	CASSLRQLNSPLHF
TRBV2	TRBJ1-1	.	.	TGTGCCAGCAGTGCCCGGGGCAGGTTGAACACTGAAGCTTTCTTT	CASSARGRLNTEAFF
TRBV18	TRBJ2-6	.	TRBD1	TGTGCCAGCTCACCGCTACAGGGGGCAAGTCCTGGGGCCAACGTCCTGACTTTC	CASSPLQGASPGANVLTF
TRBV6-6	TRBJ2-1	few	.	TGTGCCAGCATCAATATTGACAATGAGCAGTTCTTC	CASINIDNEQFF
TRBV5-1	TRBJ1-6	.	.	TGCGCCAGCAGCTTGGACGGCCGAAATAATTCACCCCTCCACTTT	CASSLDGRNNSPLHF
TRBV27	TRBJ1-1	few	.	TGTGCCAGCAGGACAGGCACTAACACTGAAGCTTTCTTT	CASRTGTNTEAFF
TRBV6-6	TRBJ2-7	.	.	TGTGCCAGCAGGCCAGCGGGCCAAAGCTCCTACGAGCAGTACTTC	CASRPAGQSSYEQYF
TRBV20-1	TRBJ2-7	.	.	TGCAGTGCTAGAGTTGGCGGGGGACAACACGAGCAGTACTTC	CSARVGGGQHEQYF